The clone carrying this T cell receptor beta chain was seen repeatedly, ten times or more. Antigen specificity is unknown. Synthesis of cDNA used 5'RACE (with 10-nucleotide random UMIs). TCRdb analysed the 5' RACE reads with MiXCR anew, one entry per CDR3 protein. Among about 58,000 distinct CDR3 sequences listed, around 3.4% were seen once. This specimen belongs to a study of neurological immune-mediated disorders. Study-level results: The level of TCR clonal expansion was highest in patients with HTLV-1-associated myelopathy and lowest in multiple sclerosis, where it fell below the level seen in healthy controls. CDR3 amino acid sequences found in expanded clones were never shared across subjects, suggesting private repertoires in all groups.

CDR3 size: 12 residues. Germline V gene sequence: CDR1 DFQATT, CDR2 SNEGSKA (reference sequence). The junction had 5 bases not matched to a gene; V was cut back by 6 bases and J by 6 bases. The TCR was taken from a woman aged 55 to 70 with multiple sclerosis. This chain connects TRBV20-1 to TRBJ2-7; 10 bases fit TRBD1. The sequenced material came from PBMCs. In DNA form, the CDR3 reads TGCAGTGCCTTGACAGGGGGCTTCGAGCAGTACTTC. The encoded protein is CSALTGGFEQYF.